Reported below is one T cell receptor beta chain. Its cognate antigen is unknown. The CDR3 runs to 14 residues. Trimming cost V 6 bases and J 2 bases, with 14 bases left between them. CDR1 and CDR2 (germline): MDHEN, SYDVKM. Generated by immunoSEQ multiplex PCR, the TCRdb table keeps only in-frame clones and is missing some. Of more than 150,000 clones in the sample, 91% were seen once. This sample was included in a study of T cell responses to AZD1222 COVID-19 vaccine. Study-level points and caveats: Just a handful of AZD1222 recipients were seropositive at baseline. Spike-specific TCR breadth and depth rose after two AZD1222 doses. White British people made up most donors, females outnumbered males, and clonal diversity was possibly underestimated.

Source: peripheral blood, taken 28 days after the second AZD1222 dose. The V call is TRBV28, the J call TRBJ2-7, with D perhaps matching TRBD1 or TRBD2 (6 bases each). The receptor comes from an adult who received the AZD1222 COVID-19 vaccine. CDR3 protein: CASSPGGGTYEQYF. The CDR3 nucleotides read TGTGCCAGCAGCCCCGGAGGGGGAACCTACGAGCAGTACTTC. The entire variable domain, with the rest obtained from reference TRBV28 and TRBJ2-7, is as follows: DVKVTQSSRYLVKRTGEKVFLECVQDMDHENMFWYRQDPGLGLRLIYFSYDVKMKEKGDIPEGYSVSREKKERFSLILESASTNQTSMYLCASSPGGGTYEQYFGPGTRLTVT.